This T cell receptor (beta chain) came from a study of T cell responses to AZD1222 COVID-19 vaccine. Study results and limitations: Without day 14 samples, only post-peak T cell repertoires were studied.

CDR1 is LGHDT, CDR2 YNNKEL, per germline (reference sequence). V lost 2 bases to trimming and J lost 7 bases; unmatched junction nucleotides: 4. The CDR3 spans 15 residues. Profiled with immunoSEQ multiplex PCR; TCRdb holds only in-frame clones, not every one. The data hold roughly 180,000 clones, with roughly nine tenths observed a single time. In the case of this clone: Its target is unknown.

The sequence derives from an adult who received the AZD1222 COVID-19 vaccine. The chain has TRBV3-1 (or the pseudogene TRBV3-2) and TRBJ2-1, with 11 bases that match TRBD2. This material consisted of peripheral blood, taken 28 days after the second AZD1222 dose. The CDR3 reads CASSQTRLAGNEQFF. DNA for the CDR3: TGTGCCAGCAGCCAAACGAGACTAGCGGGGAATGAGCAGTTCTTC.